What follows are 18 T cell receptor beta chains derived from one specimen sequenced in a study of T and B cells in COVID-19 patients. From blood, about 240-550 ng of genomic DNA served as TRB template. TRB rearrangements were amplified by multiplex PCR with BIOMED2 TRB-A/B primers. MiXCR, run by TCRdb on the multiplex PCR reads, gives a single entry per CDR3 protein. The sample has roughly 4,100 distinct CDR3 sequences, roughly 26% seen once. Source material: blood. These receptors were collected from a human donor with active COVID-19.

There are a few counts of this clonotype. The chain carries TRBV20-1 and TRBJ2-7, with 8 bases matching TRBD2. V lost 6 bases, J lost 4 bases, and 8 bases stayed unmatched. The germline V gene encodes CDR1 DFQATT and CDR2 SNEGSKA (reference sequence). This CDR3 has 13 residues. CDR3 amino acids: CSAPTAGDYEQYF. The CDR3 DNA sequence: TGCAGTGCCCCCACAGCGGGAGATTACGAGCAGTACTTC.

By share of the sample, this clonotype is medium-sized. This chain links TRBV19 with TRBJ1-5, with D maybe TRBD1 (5 bases). V shed 7 bases and J shed 0 bases, with 19 bases lying between them. The CDR3 contains 17 residues. The germline CDR1 and CDR2 sequences are LNHDA and SQIVND (reference sequence). The CDR3 protein is CASNLRGAAYSNQPQHF. CDR3 in DNA: TGTGCCAGTAATCTTCGAGGGGCAGCTTATAGCAATCAGCCCCAGCATTTT.

This clonotype showed up just a few times. CDR3 nucleotides: TGTGCCAGCAGGGCAGGAGGCTACAGGACTGAAGCTTTCTTT. Residues: CASRAGGYRTEAFF. The V and J genes are TRBV5-4 and TRBJ1-1, with D perhaps TRBD1 (5 bases). The V end was cut by 5 bases, the J end by 5 bases, with 16 bases between. Looked up from germline, CDR1 is SGHNT and CDR2 is YYREEE (reference sequence). The CDR3 has 14 residues.

The J gene is TRBJ2-5, the V gene TRBV4-3, with 8 positions matching TRBD1. Germline lookup yields CDR1 LGHNA and CDR2 YSLEER. V was pared by 0 bases and J by 4 bases, with 7 bases of the junction left unmatched. The length of the CDR3 is 16 residues. The chain's CDR3 is CASSQDGPQGAETQYF. The CDR3 DNA is TGCGCCAGCAGCCAAGATGGCCCTCAGGGGGCAGAGACCCAGTACTTC.

This clonotype was seen only a few times. The chain carries TRBV6-4 and TRBJ1-5, with D possibly TRBD1 on 5 matching bases. In germline, CDR1 is MRHNA, CDR2 SNTAGT. The V end lost 2 bases, the J end lost 4 bases, and 15 bases lay between the germline ends. The CDR3 extends over 16 amino acids. CDR3 nucleotides: TGTGCCAGCAGTGACGAAACCCAGGGACCAAATCAGCCCCAGCATTTT. It yields the protein CASSDETQGPNQPQHF.

This clonotype is categorized as medium-sized (0.01 to 0.1%). J is TRBJ1-1 and V is TRBV11-1; 8 bases are shared with TRBD1. V gave up 4 bases and J gave up 1 base; unmatched junction bases: 2. CDR1 SGHAT and CDR2 FQDESV come from the germline V gene (reference sequence). The CDR3 consists of 14 residues. The CDR3 bases are TGTGCCAGCAGCTACGGACAGGGGAACACTGAAGCTTTCTTT. This translates into CASSYGQGNTEAFF.

The CDR3 sequence is CASSLSPNGQAGELFF. CDR3 nucleotides: TGCGCCAGCAGCTTGTCCCCCAATGGCCAAGCCGGGGAGCTGTTTTTT. V usage is TRBV5-1 and J usage is TRBJ2-2; no clear D. The CDR3 sequence is 16 residues long. The ends were cut back, 1 base at V and 6 bases at J, with 16 bases in the middle. The germline gives CDR1 SGHRS, CDR2 YFSETQ.

Relative to its sample, this clonotype is medium-sized. The CDR3 sequence is CASSIDGSGNYNEQFF. The CDR3 region has the DNA TGTGCCAGTAGTATAGATGGGAGCGGGAACTACAATGAGCAGTTCTTC. This chain uses TRBV19 with TRBJ2-1; 7 bases are shared with TRBD2. The CDR3 has 16 amino acids. Trimming at V came to 0 bases and at J to 3 bases, leaving 5 bases not matched to a gene. Looked up from germline, CDR1 is LNHDA and CDR2 is SQIVND (reference sequence).

The chain employs TRBV7-2 and TRBJ1-3; no clear D gene. Germline values: CDR1 SGHTA, CDR2 FQGNSA. The CDR3 has 17 residues. Trimming shortened V by 5 bases and J by 0 bases, and 17 bases separated the two germline ends. The CDR3 sequence is CASSPRGPLISGNTIYF. CDR3 sequence (DNA): TGTGCCAGCAGCCCCAGAGGGCCCCTGATCTCTGGAAACACCATATATTTT.

This clonotype was picked up a small number of times. This chain's CDR3 is CASILNQPQHF. The CDR3 DNA follows: TGTGCCAGCATCCTTAATCAGCCCCAGCATTTT. The rearrangement uses TRBV7-9 and TRBJ1-5; D is uncertain. Per germline, CDR1 SEHNR and CDR2 FQNEAQ (reference sequence). V gave up 7 bases and J gave up 4 bases, with 5 bases separating them. The CDR3 has 11 residues. The variable domain in full, with the rest retrieved from reference TRBV7-9 and TRBJ1-5, is DTGVSQNPRHKITKRGQNVTFRCDPISEHNRLYWYRQTLGQGPEFLTYFQNEAQLEKSRLLSDRFSAERPKGSFSTLEIQRTEQGDSAMYLCASILNQPQHFGDGTRLSIL.

By its share, this clonotype is medium-sized. The chain employs TRBV5-6 and TRBJ1-4; 7 positions agree with TRBD1. J lost 7 bases, V lost 4 bases, and 4 bases had no gene match. Germline CDR1 reads SGHDT; CDR2 reads YYEEEE. The CDR3 length is 13 residues. DNA for the CDR3: TGTGCCAGCAGCCGGGACAGCCTTGAAAAACTGTTTTTT. Protein product: CASSRDSLEKLFF.

By share, this clonotype counts as medium-sized. J is TRBJ2-5 and V is TRBV30, with D tentatively TRBD2 (6 bases). The germline gives CDR1 GTSNPN, CDR2 SVGIG (reference sequence). The CDR3 length is 13 residues. Trimming left V 3 bases short and J 6 bases short, with 14 bases between. CDR3 coding DNA: TGTGCCTGGAGATATGGAGGGCCGAAGACCCAGTACTTC. It specifies CAWRYGGPKTQYF.

This clonotype qualifies as medium-sized. The rearrangement joins TRBV18 to TRBJ1-3, with D perhaps TRBD1 (5 bases). The CDR3 runs 16 residues. Per germline, CDR1 KGHSH and CDR2 LQKENI. V lost 2 bases, J lost 0 bases, and 11 bases lay in between. The CDR3 DNA follows: TGTGCCAGCTCACCAGAAGGGGACCCCTCTGGAAACACCATATATTTT. This sequence encodes CASSPEGDPSGNTIYF. The full variable domain, rest sourced from reference TRBV18 and TRBJ1-3, is NAGVMQNPRHLVRRRGQEARLRCSPMKGHSHVYWYRQLPEEGLKFMVYLQKENIIDESGMPKERFSAEFPKEGPSILRIQQVVRGDSAAYFCASSPEGDPSGNTIYFGEGSWLTVV.

This clonotype was observed a few times. The chain recombines TRBV12-5 with TRBJ2-6; D call uncertain. Trimming stripped 1 base from V and 2 bases from J, with 3 bases between. The CDR3 covers 14 residues. The germline CDR1 and CDR2 sequences are LGHNT and FRNRAP. The CDR3 loop is CASGLGTGANVLTF. The CDR3, as DNA: TGTGCTAGTGGTTTGGGGACTGGGGCCAACGTCCTGACTTTC.

The chain employs TRBV20-1 and TRBJ2-5; 10 nucleotides match TRBD2. Germline trimming cut 4 bases from V and 4 bases from J; bases unmatched to any gene: 9. The CDR3 length is 15 residues. Germline V gene data show CDR1 as DFQATT and CDR2 as SNEGSKA (reference sequence). DNA for the CDR3: TGCAGTGCTACAAGGACTAGCGGTTACAGAGAGACCCAGTACTTC. The encoded protein is CSATRTSGYRETQYF.

This clonotype is judged medium-sized. The genes are TRBV24-1 and TRBJ2-2; 7 nucleotides align to TRBD1. CDR3 length equals 15 residues. The junction had 3 bases not matched to a gene; V was cut back by 5 bases and J by 1 base. Germline-derived CDR1 and CDR2 are KGHDR and SFDVKD. CDR3: CATSGRTGNTGELFF. The CDR3 coding sequence is TGTGCCACCAGTGGGAGGACAGGGAACACCGGGGAGCTGTTTTTT.

This chain joins TRBV19 and TRBJ2-3; D not resolved. The V gene's germline CDR1 is LNHDA and CDR2 SQIVND (reference sequence). CDR3 length equals 14 residues. V lost 7 bases and J lost 1, with 12 bases in between. The CDR3 spells CASTDCWGTDTQYF. The CDR3 DNA sequence: TGTGCCAGTACCGACTGTTGGGGCACAGATACGCAGTATTTT. Looking up the rest from reference TRBV19 and TRBJ2-3 gives the full variable domain: DGGITQSPKYLFRKEGQNVTLSCEQNLNHDAMYWYRQDPGQGLRLIYYSQIVNDFQKGDIAEGYSVSREKKESFPLTVTSAQKNPTAFYLCASTDCWGTDTQYFGPGTRLTVL.

Relative to its sample, this clonotype is medium-sized. CDR3 in DNA: TGTGCCAGCTCACCAGGGGCCCAAGAGACCCAGTACTTC. It encodes CASSPGAQETQYF. The rearrangement joins TRBV18 to TRBJ2-5; tentative D call: TRBD1 (5 bases). The CDR3 is 13 residues long. Per the germline V gene, CDR1 is KGHSH and CDR2 is LQKENI. V was shortened by 2 bases and J by 1 base, with 5 bases between the two germline ends. The full variable domain, in which reference TRBV18 and TRBJ2-5 provide the parts outside the CDR3, is NAGVMQNPRHLVRRRGQEARLRCSPMKGHSHVYWYRQLPEEGLKFMVYLQKENIIDESGMPKERFSAEFPKEGPSILRIQQVVRGDSAAYFCASSPGAQETQYFGPGTRLLVL.